The clone carrying this T cell receptor (beta chain) has at least ten counts. Its antigen is as yet unknown. Researchers took RNA transcripts and amplified the TCR beta CDR3 regions from them. The HTBI primer set drove a first-round RT-PCR of the TCR CDR3. TCRdb analysed the multiplex PCR reads with MiXCR anew, one entry per CDR3 protein. The sample consists of more than 300,000 distinct CDR3 sequences, around 14% of them appearing once. Germline-derived CDR1 and CDR2 are MNHNS and SASEGT. CDR3 length: 14 residues. This sample is part of a study of T cells in Graves' hyperthyroidism and ophthalmopathy. Study at large: The authors collected peripheral blood at initial diagnosis, before any treatment.

Whole-study results and caveats: Patients with ophthalmopathy were separated from those with stable hyperthyroidism by a 13 V-J model.

Sequenced material: blood. The TCR originated in a woman aged 30 to 39 with Graves' hyperthyroidism. The chain joins TRBV6-1 to TRBJ2-5; D may be TRBD1 (6 bases). In DNA form, the CDR3 reads TGTGCGATCGGCCGCAGGGGAAAATGGGAGACCCAGTACTTC. It specifies CAIGRRGKWETQYF.